The clone carrying this TCR beta chain was detected a few times. Antigen: not known. The record originates from a study of T-cell memory formation after mild COVID-19. Study summary: Across donors, TCR clusters were largely donor specific. Overall study findings and caveats: Researchers found some responding clones in pre-infection memory, a sign that cross-reactive memory joined.

Germline CDR1 DFQATT, CDR2 SNEGSKA (reference sequence). The CDR3 totals 13 residues. V lost 3 bases and J 2 bases, leaving 11 bases between the germline ends. TCRdb recomputed calls from the 5' RACE reads with MiXCR, one row per CDR3 protein. This sample has roughly 89,000 distinct CDR3 sequences, with over 13% found just once. Sequenced input: PBMCs or a T cell subset sorted from them (not recorded which). This receptor was identified in a man aged 18 to 35 who had mild COVID-19 (a few samples of this study predate the infection). Cell type and time point are not known. The chain links TRBV20-1 to TRBJ2-7; D remains unclear. Here the CDR3 reads CSASNLLTYEQYF. CDR3 sequence (DNA): TGCAGTGCTAGTAATCTGTTAACCTACGAGCAGTACTTC.